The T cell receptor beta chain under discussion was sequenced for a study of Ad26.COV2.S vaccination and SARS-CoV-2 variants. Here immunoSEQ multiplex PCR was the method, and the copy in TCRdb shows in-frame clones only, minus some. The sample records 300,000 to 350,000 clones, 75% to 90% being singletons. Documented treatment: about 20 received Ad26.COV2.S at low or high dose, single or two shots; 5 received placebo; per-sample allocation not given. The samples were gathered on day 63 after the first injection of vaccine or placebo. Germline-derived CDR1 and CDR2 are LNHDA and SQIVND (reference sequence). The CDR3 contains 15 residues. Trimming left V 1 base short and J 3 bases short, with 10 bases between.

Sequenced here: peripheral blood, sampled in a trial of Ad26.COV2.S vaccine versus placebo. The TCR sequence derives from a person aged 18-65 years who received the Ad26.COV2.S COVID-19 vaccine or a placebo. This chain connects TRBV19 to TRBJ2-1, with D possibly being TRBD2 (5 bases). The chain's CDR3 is CASSIVTGFYNEQFF. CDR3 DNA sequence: TGTGCCAGTAGTATAGTTACGGGATTCTACAATGAGCAGTTCTTC.